This TCR beta chain was obtained from a study of blood T cell repertoires in COVID-19. Study at large: The analysed material was cDNA or gDNA that came from T cells, B-cell-depleted T cells, or PBMCs.

This CDR3 is built from 17 residues. The germline V and J ends were trimmed by 3 bases and 7 bases, with 22 bases remaining between them. Germline values: CDR1 MDHEN, CDR2 SYDVKM. Only in-frame clones appear in the TCRdb table, and some are missing; sequencing was by immunoSEQ multiplex PCR. This repertoire shows fewer than 250,000 clones, 84% found once; its top ten account for about 10%. The sequencing sample was made of peripheral blood. The receptor's source is an elderly woman with COVID-19, enrolled during active disease. The chain carries TRBV28 and TRBJ1-3, with a weak D call TRBD1 (6 bases). The CDR3 DNA reads as TGTGCCAGCAGTTTGCGCCGTAGGACAGAAAGGTGGAACACCATATATTTT. It is translated as CASSLRRRTERWNTIYF.